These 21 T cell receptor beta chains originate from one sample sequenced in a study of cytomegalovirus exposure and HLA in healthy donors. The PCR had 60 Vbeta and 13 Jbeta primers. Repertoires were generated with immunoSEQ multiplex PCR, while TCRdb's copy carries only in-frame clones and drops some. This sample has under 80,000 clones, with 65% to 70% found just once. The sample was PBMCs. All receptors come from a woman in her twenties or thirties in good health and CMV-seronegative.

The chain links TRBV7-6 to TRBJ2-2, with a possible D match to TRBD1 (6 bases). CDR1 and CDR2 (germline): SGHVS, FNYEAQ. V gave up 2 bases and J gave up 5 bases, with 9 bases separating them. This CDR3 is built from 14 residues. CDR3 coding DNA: TGTGCCAGCAGCTTATTTCAGGGGACCGGGGAGCTGTTTTTT. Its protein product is CASSLFQGTGELFF.

The CDR3 is CASSFRGGYGYTF. For the CDR3, the DNA is TGTGCCAGCAGCTTTAGGGGTGGCTATGGCTACACCTTC. The V and J genes are TRBV7-9 and TRBJ1-2; D may be TRBD1 (5 bases). Germline-derived CDR1 and CDR2 are SEHNR and FQNEAQ (reference sequence). There are 13 residues in the CDR3. Trimming took 3 bases from V and 4 from J, leaving 9 bases between them.

The chain's CDR3 is CASSGRTGGFSYNEQFF. The CDR3 nucleotides are TGTGCCAGCAGCGGGAGGACAGGGGGCTTCTCCTACAATGAGCAGTTCTTC. The chain is built from TRBV10-3 and TRBJ2-1, with 11 nucleotides matching TRBD1. Germline V gene data show CDR1 as ENHRY and CDR2 as SYGVKD. Trimming cost V 10 bases and J 0 bases; bases outside gene matches: 11. CDR3 length: 17 residues.

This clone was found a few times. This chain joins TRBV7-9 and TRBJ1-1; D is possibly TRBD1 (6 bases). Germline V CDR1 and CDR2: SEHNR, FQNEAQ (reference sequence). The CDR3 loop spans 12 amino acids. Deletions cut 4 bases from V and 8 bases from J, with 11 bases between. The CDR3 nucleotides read TGTGCCAGCAGCTCGGACAGTCTAGAAGCTTTCTTT. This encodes CASSSDSLEAFF.

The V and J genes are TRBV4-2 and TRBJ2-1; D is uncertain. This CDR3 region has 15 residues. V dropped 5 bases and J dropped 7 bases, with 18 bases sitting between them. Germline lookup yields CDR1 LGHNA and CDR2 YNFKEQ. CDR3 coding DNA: TGTGCCAGCAGCTCTCACGGTAGGCCAGGAAATGAGCAGTTCTTC. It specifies CASSSHGRPGNEQFF.

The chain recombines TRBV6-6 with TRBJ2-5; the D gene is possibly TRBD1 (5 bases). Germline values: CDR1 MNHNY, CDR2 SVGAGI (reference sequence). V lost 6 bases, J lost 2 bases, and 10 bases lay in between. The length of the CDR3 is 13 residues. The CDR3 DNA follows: TGTGCCAGCAGCCCCGACAGACAAGAGACCCAGTACTTC. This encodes CASSPDRQETQYF.

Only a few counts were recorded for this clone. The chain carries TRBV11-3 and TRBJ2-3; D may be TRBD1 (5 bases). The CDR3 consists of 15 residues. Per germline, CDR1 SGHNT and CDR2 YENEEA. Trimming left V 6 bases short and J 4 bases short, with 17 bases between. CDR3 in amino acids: CASSPSGLIADTQYF. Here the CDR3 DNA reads TGTGCCAGCAGTCCGTCAGGGTTAATCGCAGATACGCAGTATTTT.

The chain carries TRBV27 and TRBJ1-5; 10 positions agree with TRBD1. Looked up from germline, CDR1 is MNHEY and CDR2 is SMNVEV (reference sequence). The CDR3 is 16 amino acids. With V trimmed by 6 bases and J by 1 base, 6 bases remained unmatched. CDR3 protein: CASSLKGQGSNQPQHF. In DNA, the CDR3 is TGTGCCAGCAGCCTAAAGGGACAGGGGAGCAATCAGCCCCAGCATTTT.

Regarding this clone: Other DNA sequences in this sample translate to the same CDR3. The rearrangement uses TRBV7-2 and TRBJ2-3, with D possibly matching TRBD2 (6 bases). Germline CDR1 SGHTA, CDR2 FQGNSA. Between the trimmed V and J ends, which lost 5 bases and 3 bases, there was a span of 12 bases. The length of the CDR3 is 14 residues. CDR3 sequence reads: CASSLARGTDTQYF. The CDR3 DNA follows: TGTGCCAGCAGCCTTGCCCGGGGGACAGATACGCAGTATTTT.

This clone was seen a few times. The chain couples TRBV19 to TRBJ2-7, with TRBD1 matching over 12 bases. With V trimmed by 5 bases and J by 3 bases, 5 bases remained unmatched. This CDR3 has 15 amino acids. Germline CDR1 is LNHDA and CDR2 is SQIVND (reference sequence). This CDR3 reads CASSAGTGGGYEQYF. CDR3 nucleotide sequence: TGTGCCAGTAGTGCCGGGACAGGGGGCGGCTACGAGCAGTACTTC.

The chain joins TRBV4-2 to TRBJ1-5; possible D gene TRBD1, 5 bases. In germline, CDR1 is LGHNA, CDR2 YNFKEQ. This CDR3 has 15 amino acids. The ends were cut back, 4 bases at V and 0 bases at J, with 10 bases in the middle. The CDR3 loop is CASSPGDSSNQPQHF. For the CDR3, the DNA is TGTGCCAGCAGCCCGGGAGACAGTAGCAATCAGCCCCAGCATTTT.

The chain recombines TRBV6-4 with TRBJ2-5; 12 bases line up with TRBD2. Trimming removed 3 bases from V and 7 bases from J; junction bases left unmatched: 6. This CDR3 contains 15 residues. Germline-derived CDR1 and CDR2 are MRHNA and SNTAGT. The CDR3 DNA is TGTGCCAGCAGTGAACTGACTAGCGGGGGCGGGACCCAGTACTTC. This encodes CASSELTSGGGTQYF.

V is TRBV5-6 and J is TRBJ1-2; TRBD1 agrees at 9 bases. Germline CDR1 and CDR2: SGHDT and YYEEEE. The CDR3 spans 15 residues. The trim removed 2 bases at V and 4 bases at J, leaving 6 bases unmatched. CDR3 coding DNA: TGTGCCAGCAGCTTTTTAACAGGGGGCGTCTATGGCTACACCTTC. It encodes CASSFLTGGVYGYTF.

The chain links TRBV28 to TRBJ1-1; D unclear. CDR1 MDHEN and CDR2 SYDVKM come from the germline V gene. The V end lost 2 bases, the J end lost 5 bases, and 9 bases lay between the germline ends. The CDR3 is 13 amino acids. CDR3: CASSLGGRTEAFF. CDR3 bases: TGTGCCAGCAGTTTAGGAGGGAGGACTGAAGCTTTCTTT.

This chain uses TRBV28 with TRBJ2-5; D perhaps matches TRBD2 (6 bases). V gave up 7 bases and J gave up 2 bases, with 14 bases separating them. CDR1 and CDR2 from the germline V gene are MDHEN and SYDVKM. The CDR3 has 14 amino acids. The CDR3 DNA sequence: TGTGCCAGCACCCCTGGAGGGGATCAAGAGACCCAGTACTTC. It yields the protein CASTPGGDQETQYF.

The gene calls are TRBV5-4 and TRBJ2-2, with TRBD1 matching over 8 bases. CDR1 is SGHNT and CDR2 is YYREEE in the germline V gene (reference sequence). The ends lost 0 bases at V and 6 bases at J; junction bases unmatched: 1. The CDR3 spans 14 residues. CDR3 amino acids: CASSLETGAGELFF. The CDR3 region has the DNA TGTGCCAGCAGCTTGGAGACAGGGGCCGGGGAGCTGTTTTTT.

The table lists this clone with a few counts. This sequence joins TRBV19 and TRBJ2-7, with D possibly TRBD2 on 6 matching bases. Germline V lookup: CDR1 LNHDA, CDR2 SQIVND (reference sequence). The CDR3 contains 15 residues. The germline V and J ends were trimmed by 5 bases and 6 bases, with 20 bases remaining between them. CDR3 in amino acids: CASSSRRGKGSEQYF. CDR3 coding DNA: TGTGCCAGTAGTTCACGGCGGGGAAAGGGGAGCGAGCAGTACTTC. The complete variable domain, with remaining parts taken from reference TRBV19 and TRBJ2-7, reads DGGITQSPKYLFRKEGQNVTLSCEQNLNHDAMYWYRQDPGQGLRLIYYSQIVNDFQKGDIAEGYSVSREKKESFPLTVTSAQKNPTAFYLCASSSRRGKGSEQYFGPGTRLTVT.

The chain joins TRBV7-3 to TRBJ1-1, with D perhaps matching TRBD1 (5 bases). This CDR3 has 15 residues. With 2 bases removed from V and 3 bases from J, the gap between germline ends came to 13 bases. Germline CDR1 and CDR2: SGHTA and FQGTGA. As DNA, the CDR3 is TGTGCCAGCAGCTTATTAGGAGGGGAGTACACTGAAGCTTTCTTT. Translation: CASSLLGGEYTEAFF.

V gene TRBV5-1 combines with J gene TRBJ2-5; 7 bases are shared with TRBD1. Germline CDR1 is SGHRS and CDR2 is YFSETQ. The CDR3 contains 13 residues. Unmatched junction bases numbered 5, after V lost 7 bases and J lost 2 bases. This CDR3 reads CASRTGQQETQYF. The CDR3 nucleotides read TGCGCCAGCCGGACGGGACAGCAAGAGACCCAGTACTTC.

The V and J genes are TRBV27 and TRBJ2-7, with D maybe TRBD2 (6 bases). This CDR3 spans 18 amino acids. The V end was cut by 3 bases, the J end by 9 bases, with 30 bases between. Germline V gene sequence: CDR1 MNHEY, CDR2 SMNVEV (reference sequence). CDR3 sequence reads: CASSFGEVNPATLNGQYF. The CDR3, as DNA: TGTGCCAGCAGTTTTGGGGAGGTTAACCCCGCGACTCTCAACGGGCAGTACTTC.

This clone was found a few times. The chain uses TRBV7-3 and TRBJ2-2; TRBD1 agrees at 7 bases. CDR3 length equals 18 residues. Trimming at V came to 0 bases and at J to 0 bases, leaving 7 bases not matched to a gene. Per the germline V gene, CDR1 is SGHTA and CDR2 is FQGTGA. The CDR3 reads CASSLTGDRLANTGELFF. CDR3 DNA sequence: TGTGCCAGCAGCTTAACGGGGGACAGATTAGCGAACACCGGGGAGCTGTTTTTT.